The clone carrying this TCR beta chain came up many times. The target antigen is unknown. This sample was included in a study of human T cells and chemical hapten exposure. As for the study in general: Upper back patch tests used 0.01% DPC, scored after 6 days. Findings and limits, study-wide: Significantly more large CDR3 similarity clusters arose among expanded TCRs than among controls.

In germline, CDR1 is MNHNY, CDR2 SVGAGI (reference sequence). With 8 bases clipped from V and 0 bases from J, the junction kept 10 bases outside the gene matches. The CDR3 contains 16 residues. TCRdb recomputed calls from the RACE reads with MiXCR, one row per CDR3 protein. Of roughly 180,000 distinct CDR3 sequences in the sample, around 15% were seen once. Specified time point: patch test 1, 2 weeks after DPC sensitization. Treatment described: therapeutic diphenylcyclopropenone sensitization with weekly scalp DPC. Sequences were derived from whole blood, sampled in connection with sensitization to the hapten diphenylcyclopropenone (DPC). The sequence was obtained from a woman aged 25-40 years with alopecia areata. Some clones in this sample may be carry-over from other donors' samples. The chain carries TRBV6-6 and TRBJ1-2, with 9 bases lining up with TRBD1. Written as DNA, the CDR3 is TGTGCCAGCTCACGTTCCGGGACAGGGCCTAACTATGGCTACACCTTC. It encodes CASSRSGTGPNYGYTF.